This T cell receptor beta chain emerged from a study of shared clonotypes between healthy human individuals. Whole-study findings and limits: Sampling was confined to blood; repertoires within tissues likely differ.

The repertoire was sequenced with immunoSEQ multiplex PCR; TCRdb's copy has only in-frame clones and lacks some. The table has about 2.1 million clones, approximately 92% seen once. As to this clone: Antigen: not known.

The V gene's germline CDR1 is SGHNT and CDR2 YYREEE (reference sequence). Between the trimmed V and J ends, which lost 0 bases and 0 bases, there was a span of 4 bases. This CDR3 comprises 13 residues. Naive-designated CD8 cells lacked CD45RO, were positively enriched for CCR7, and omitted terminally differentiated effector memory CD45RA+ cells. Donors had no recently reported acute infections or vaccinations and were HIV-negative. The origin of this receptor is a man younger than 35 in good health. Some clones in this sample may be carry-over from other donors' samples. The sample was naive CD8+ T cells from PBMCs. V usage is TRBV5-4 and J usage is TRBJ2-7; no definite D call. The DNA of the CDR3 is TGTGCCAGCAGCTTGGCTTTCTCCTACGAGCAGTACTTC. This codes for CASSLAFSYEQYF.